This TCR beta chain was sequenced for a study of blood T cell repertoires in COVID-19. Study context: Whether acute or convalescent, the COVID-19 samples came from the United States, Italy and Spain.

As processed by the authors: Nucleated cell counts were estimated from reference gene primer amplification. Data came from immunoSEQ multiplex PCR; TCRdb stores just in-frame clones and leaves some out. That table is the source of V, J and clone size, and D and trimming were worked out from the DNA. The repertoire consists of some 150,000 clones, with roughly 85% occurring once and the leading ten covering under 3%. This clone was observed a few times. CDR3 length: 14 residues. CDR1 is KGHSH and CDR2 is LQKENI in the germline V gene. V was cut by 3 bases and J by 7 bases, with 10 bases left in between.

The sequenced sample was peripheral blood. The receptor comes from a man aged 45 to 65 with acute or convalescent COVID-19. The chain combines TRBV18 with TRBJ1-6; D possibly corresponds to TRBD1 (6 bases). CDR3 loop: CASSPSGQNSPLHF. Written as DNA, the CDR3 is TGTGCCAGCTCACCGAGTGGACAGAATTCACCCCTCCACTTT.